These 29 T cell receptor beta chains share one sample of origin, sequenced in a study of long-term antiretroviral therapy in people with HIV. The immunoSEQ assay was v3.0, run at survey level. Measured with immunoSEQ multiplex PCR; TCRdb has only the in-frame clones, and not every one. The table records 30,000 to 40,000 clones, over 90% of them present only once. Sequenced here: unsorted PBMCs, sampled 4.1 years after starting antiretroviral therapy. Receptors originate from a woman between 50 and 59 years old with HIV.

This clone came up once. This chain links TRBV19 with TRBJ2-6; no clear D. Germline CDR1 is LNHDA and CDR2 is SQIVND (reference sequence). Trimming stripped 3 bases from V and 11 bases from J, with 5 bases between. The CDR3 loop spans 11 amino acids. This CDR3 is CASSIGHVLTF. The CDR3 DNA reads as TGTGCCAGTAGTATTGGCCACGTCCTGACTTTC.

This chain links TRBV7-9 with TRBJ2-5, with a weak D call TRBD2 (6 bases). Germline V gene data show CDR1 as SEHNR and CDR2 as FQNEAQ (reference sequence). Trimming left V 3 bases short and J 2 bases short, with 16 bases between. The CDR3 covers 16 residues. The CDR3 DNA follows: TGTGCCAGCAGCTTCGGGGGTAGGGGACCTCAAGAGACCCAGTACTTC. This codes for CASSFGGRGPQETQYF.

This clone appeared a single time. The gene calls are TRBV7-9 and TRBJ2-1, with 8 nucleotides matching TRBD1. The J segment lost 7 bases and the V segment lost 1 base, leaving 9 bases of the junction unmatched. The CDR3 loop spans 16 amino acids. In germline, CDR1 is SEHNR, CDR2 FQNEAQ (reference sequence). The CDR3 nucleotides read TGTGCCAGCAGCTTAGGGACAGGGCCCCCAATTAATGAGCAGTTCTTC. As protein: CASSLGTGPPINEQFF.

The chain employs TRBV18 and TRBJ1-3; D gene ambiguous. The CDR3 totals 15 residues. Trimming pared 3 bases from V and 0 bases from J, leaving 9 bases between. Germline CDR1 KGHSH, CDR2 LQKENI. This chain's CDR3 is CASSPNIDSGNTIYF. The CDR3 DNA follows: TGTGCCAGCTCACCGAACATAGACTCTGGAAACACCATATATTTT.

This clone has just one count. This chain uses TRBV4-3 with TRBJ2-1, with 10 bases lining up with TRBD2. This CDR3 contains 16 residues. The germline V gene has CDR1 LGHNA and CDR2 YSLEER. Germline trimming cut 2 bases from V and 4 bases from J; bases unmatched to any gene: 5. As DNA, the CDR3 is TGCGCCAGCAGCCAATCTTGGACTAGCGGTTACAATGAGCAGTTCTTC. Its protein is CASSQSWTSGYNEQFF.

CDR3 in amino acids: CASSSGQGGSPLHF. In DNA, the CDR3 is TGCGCCAGCAGCTCCGGACAGGGCGGTTCACCCCTCCACTTT. The V call is TRBV5-1, the J call TRBJ1-6, with TRBD1 matching over 8 bases. Per germline, CDR1 SGHRS and CDR2 YFSETQ. This CDR3 spans 14 amino acids. Unmatched junction bases numbered 5, after V lost 3 bases and J lost 9 bases.

V usage is TRBV2 and J usage is TRBJ2-3; 7 nucleotides line up with TRBD1. The CDR3 loop spans 13 amino acids. Germline V gene sequence: CDR1 SNHLY, CDR2 FYNNEI. The ends lost 6 bases at V and 5 bases at J; junction bases unmatched: 5. This chain's CDR3 is CASRYRQGDTQYF. The CDR3 nucleotides read TGTGCCAGCAGGTACAGACAGGGAGATACGCAGTATTTT.

The chain combines TRBV9 with TRBJ1-2; possibly TRBD1 for D (6 bases). Trimming shortened V by 4 bases and J by 5 bases, and 21 bases separated the two germline ends. Germline loops: CDR1 SGDLS, CDR2 YYNGEE. This CDR3 has 16 residues. Written as DNA, the CDR3 is TGTGCCAGCAGCCGGAGAGAGGGGGGAAAGCAGTATGGCTACACCTTC. Translation gives CASSRREGGKQYGYTF.

The chain employs TRBV7-9 and TRBJ2-7, with a possible D match to TRBD2 (5 bases). Germline V CDR1 and CDR2: SEHNR, FQNEAQ (reference sequence). The CDR3 is 17 amino acids. V dropped 5 bases and J dropped 4 bases, with 24 bases sitting between them. The CDR3 DNA follows: TGTGCCAGCAGCGTAGGACGGGGTCCCGAAGGTCTTTACGAGCAGTACTTC. Amino acid sequence: CASSVGRGPEGLYEQYF.

This chain links TRBV5-1 with TRBJ1-3; the D is unclear. This CDR3 is 14 amino acids long. The germline V and J ends were trimmed by 3 bases and 3 bases, with 10 bases remaining between them. Germline V gene sequence: CDR1 SGHRS, CDR2 YFSETQ. This chain's CDR3 is CASSYWVGGNTIYF. The CDR3 region has the DNA TGCGCCAGCAGCTATTGGGTTGGTGGAAACACCATATATTTT.

The chain carries TRBV5-4 and TRBJ2-5, with D perhaps matching TRBD1 (5 bases). Trimming removed 0 bases at V and 5 bases at J, with 14 bases between. The CDR3 sequence is 15 residues long. Looked up from germline, CDR1 is SGHNT and CDR2 is YYREEE (reference sequence). CDR3 nucleotides: TGTGCCAGCAGCTTGGATTCGGCCAGGGTTGAGACCCAGTACTTC. It codes for CASSLDSARVETQYF.

The chain is built from TRBV11-2 and TRBJ1-2; weak D call: TRBD1 (6 bases). The CDR3 loop spans 14 amino acids. Germline CDR1 and CDR2: SGHAT and FQNNGV. The V end lost 2 bases, the J end lost 1 base, and 8 bases lay between the germline ends. The CDR3 sequence: CASSLRDINYGYTF. The CDR3 DNA follows: TGTGCCAGCAGCTTACGGGACATTAACTATGGCTACACCTTC.

This chain uses TRBV4-2 with TRBJ2-5; the D gene could be TRBD1 or TRBD2 (6 bases each). Trimming cost V 1 base and J 4 bases, with 13 bases left between them. Germline-derived CDR1 and CDR2 are LGHNA and YNFKEQ. CDR3 length: 15 residues. The CDR3 DNA reads TGTGCCAGCAGCCAAGTGGGGGGCCCGGGAGAGACCCAGTACTTC. Its protein is CASSQVGGPGETQYF.

The CDR3 DNA sequence: TGTGCCAGCAGGGGGACAGGGGATTATGGCTACACCTTC. It translates to CASRGTGDYGYTF. The V gene is TRBV2, the J gene TRBJ1-2; 10 nucleotides line up with TRBD1. CDR3 length: 13 amino acids. Germline V gene lookup returns CDR1 SNHLY and CDR2 FYNNEI. With 6 bases clipped from V and 5 bases from J, the junction kept 3 bases outside the gene matches. Complete variable domain (other parts from reference TRBV2 and TRBJ1-2): EPEVTQTPSHQVTQMGQEVILRCVPISNHLYFYWYRQILGQKVEFLVSFYNNEISEKSEIFDDQFSVERPDGSNFTLKIRSTKLEDSAMYFCASRGTGDYGYTFGSGTRLTVV.

The chain couples TRBV6-5 to TRBJ1-2; D remains unclear. The V gene's germline CDR1 is MNHEY and CDR2 SVGAGI. This CDR3 region has 15 residues. V was clipped by 7 bases and J by 7 bases, with 22 bases between them. For the CDR3, the DNA is TGTGCCAGCACTCCCCGGCCTCAGAGTAGCTCTGGCTACACCTTC. It translates to CASTPRPQSSSGYTF.

The chain is built from TRBV27 and TRBJ1-2; D ambiguous. Trimming removed 5 bases from V and 9 bases from J, with 22 bases in between. Germline loops: CDR1 MNHEY, CDR2 SMNVEV (reference sequence). The CDR3 has 15 amino acids. CDR3 residues: CASSEAVAAVLSYTF. CDR3 DNA: TGTGCCAGCAGTGAAGCTGTGGCGGCGGTCTTGAGCTACACCTTC.

V usage is TRBV19 and J usage is TRBJ1-1; tentatively, D is TRBD1 (5 bases). The V gene lost 6 bases and the J gene lost 5 bases, with 16 bases spanning the gap. The germline gives CDR1 LNHDA, CDR2 SQIVND (reference sequence). The CDR3 length is 14 residues. The CDR3 nucleotides are TGTGCCAGTAGCGGTCGGACCAGGGTTACTGAAGCTTTCTTT. This translates into CASSGRTRVTEAFF. The variable domain in full, completed from reference TRBV19 and TRBJ1-1, reads DGGITQSPKYLFRKEGQNVTLSCEQNLNHDAMYWYRQDPGQGLRLIYYSQIVNDFQKGDIAEGYSVSREKKESFPLTVTSAQKNPTAFYLCASSGRTRVTEAFFGQGTRLTVV.

This chain uses TRBV13 with TRBJ2-3; D call uncertain. Trimming cost V 4 bases and J 0 bases, with 8 bases left between them. The CDR3 spans 14 residues. Germline V gene data show CDR1 as PRHDT and CDR2 as FYEKMQ (reference sequence). CDR3 DNA sequence: TGTGCCAGCAGCTCCAGTAGCAGCACAGATACGCAGTATTTT. Its protein is CASSSSSSTDTQYF. The complete variable domain, with remaining parts taken from reference TRBV13 and TRBJ2-3, reads AAGVIQSPRHLIKEKRETATLKCYPIPRHDTVYWYQQGPGQDPQFLISFYEKMQSDKGSIPDRFSAQQFSDYHSELNMSSLELGDSALYFCASSSSSSTDTQYFGPGTRLTVL.

The chain is built from TRBV2 and TRBJ1-5; possible D gene TRBD1, 5 bases. CDR1 and CDR2 (germline): SNHLY, FYNNEI. CDR3 size: 13 residues. Trimming pared 3 bases from V and 2 bases from J, leaving 5 bases between. The CDR3 DNA sequence: TGTGCCAGCAGTGAGGGGCGCAATCAGCCCCAGCATTTT. This translates into CASSEGRNQPQHF.

The V call is TRBV12-5, the J call TRBJ2-6, with D perhaps TRBD1 or TRBD2 (5 bases each). Germline loops: CDR1 LGHNT, CDR2 FRNRAP. The CDR3 has 21 residues. Trimming removed 4 bases at V and 0 bases at J, with 25 bases between. The CDR3 sequence: CASGSRSSVGQGDSGANVLTF. The CDR3 coding sequence is TGTGCTAGTGGTTCCAGATCCTCGGTTGGGCAGGGAGACTCTGGGGCCAACGTCCTGACTTTC.

V gene TRBV6-5 combines with J gene TRBJ1-4, with 7 bases matching TRBD1. The germline gives CDR1 MNHEY, CDR2 SVGAGI. There are 13 residues in the CDR3. V shed 6 bases, J shed 7 bases, and the junction held 5 bases outside the gene matches. In DNA, the CDR3 is TGTGCCAGCAGCTCTACAGGGGCTGAAAAACTGTTTTTT. Translation: CASSSTGAEKLFF.

V usage is TRBV6-1 and J usage is TRBJ2-3; D not certain. The germline CDR1 and CDR2 sequences are MNHNS and SASEGT. The V gene lost 7 bases and the J gene lost 5 bases, with 7 bases spanning the gap. CDR3 length equals 11 residues. The CDR3 nucleotides read TGTGCCAGCAAGGAGCAAGATACGCAGTATTTT. This gives the protein CASKEQDTQYF.

This clone was detected only a few times. V gene TRBV4-1 combines with J gene TRBJ2-4, with 15 bases lining up with TRBD2. Germline V lookup: CDR1 MGHRA, CDR2 YSYEKL. The V gene end was trimmed by 4 bases and the J gene end by 6 bases; junction bases not matched to a gene: 7. This CDR3 has 17 amino acids. The CDR3 loop reads CASSRGLAGGRVNIQYF. The CDR3 DNA reads TGCGCCAGCAGCCGGGGACTAGCGGGGGGTAGGGTAAACATTCAGTACTTC.

The genes are TRBV9 and TRBJ2-3; 9 bases map to TRBD2. The V and J ends lost 3 bases and 2 bases, in that order; junction bases with no gene match: 4. The CDR3 spans 15 residues. The germline V gene has CDR1 SGDLS and CDR2 YYNGEE. CDR3 bases: TGTGCCAGCAGCGCCCAGCGGGGGGACACAGATACGCAGTATTTT. Its translation is CASSAQRGDTDTQYF.

This clone occurred once. The chain uses TRBV7-9 and TRBJ1-1; D not resolved. CDR1 SEHNR and CDR2 FQNEAQ come from the germline V gene (reference sequence). The CDR3 is 14 residues long. V lost 1 base and J 1 base, leaving 7 bases between the germline ends. The DNA of the CDR3 is TGTGCCAGCAGCTTAGAGGGCGAGAACACTGAAGCTTTCTTT. This codes for CASSLEGENTEAFF. The full variable domain, rest sourced from reference TRBV7-9 and TRBJ1-1, is DTGVSQNPRHKITKRGQNVTFRCDPISEHNRLYWYRQTLGQGPEFLTYFQNEAQLEKSRLLSDRFSAERPKGSFSTLEIQRTEQGDSAMYLCASSLEGENTEAFFGQGTRLTVV.

V and J are TRBV5-1 and TRBJ1-3; D might be TRBD1 (5 bases). CDR1 and CDR2 from the germline V gene are SGHRS and YFSETQ. The CDR3 consists of 15 residues. The V and J ends lost 3 bases and 3 bases respectively, with 13 bases between them. The DNA for the CDR3 is TGCGCCAGCAGCTCCGGGTCCACAGGTGGAAACACCATATATTTT. Amino acid sequence: CASSSGSTGGNTIYF.

V usage is TRBV4-1 and J usage is TRBJ2-1; 7 bases are shared with TRBD2. Germline-derived CDR1 and CDR2 are MGHRA and YSYEKL. The CDR3 is 15 residues long. Trimming at V came to 0 bases and at J to 2 bases, leaving 1 base not matched to a gene. The CDR3 region has the DNA TGCGCCAGCAGCCAAGATAGCGGGCCCTACAATGAGCAGTTCTTC. Translation: CASSQDSGPYNEQFF.

The CDR3 region is CASSEALWDRGNYGYTF. The CDR3 DNA reads TGTGCCAGCAGTGAAGCGCTTTGGGACAGGGGGAACTATGGCTACACCTTC. The J gene is TRBJ1-2, the V gene TRBV2; 11 nucleotides match TRBD1. Germline V lookup: CDR1 SNHLY, CDR2 FYNNEI. The CDR3 extends over 17 amino acids. V lost 0 bases to trimming and J lost 2 bases; unmatched junction nucleotides: 5.

CDR3 in DNA: TGTGCCAGTAGTATCGAGTATAGCAATCAGCCCCAGCATTTT. Translation: CASSIEYSNQPQHF. The chain uses TRBV19 and TRBJ1-5; D not certain. Trimming stripped 3 bases from V and 0 bases from J, with 6 bases between. The germline V gene has CDR1 LNHDA and CDR2 SQIVND (reference sequence). This CDR3 has 14 residues.